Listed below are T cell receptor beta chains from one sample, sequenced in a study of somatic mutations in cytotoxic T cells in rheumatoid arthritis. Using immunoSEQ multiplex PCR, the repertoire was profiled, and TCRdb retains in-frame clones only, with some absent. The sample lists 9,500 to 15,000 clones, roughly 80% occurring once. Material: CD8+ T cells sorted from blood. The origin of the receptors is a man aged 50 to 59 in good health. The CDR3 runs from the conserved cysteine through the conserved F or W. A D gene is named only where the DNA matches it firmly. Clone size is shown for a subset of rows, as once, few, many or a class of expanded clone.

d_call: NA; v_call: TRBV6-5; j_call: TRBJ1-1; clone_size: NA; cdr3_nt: TGTGCCACTGAACGGGCAGGATCCACTGAAGCTTTCTTT; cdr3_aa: CATERAGSTEAFF
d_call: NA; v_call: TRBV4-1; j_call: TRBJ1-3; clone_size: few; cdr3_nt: TGCGCCAGCAGCCCGGGCGGCACCTCACTTGGCTCTGGAAACACCATATATTTT; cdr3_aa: CASSPGGTSLGSGNTIYF
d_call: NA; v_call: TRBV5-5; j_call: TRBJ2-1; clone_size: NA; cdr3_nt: TGTGCCAGCAGCGCCGGGGTGGGGAATGAGCAGTTCTTC; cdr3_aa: CASSAGVGNEQFF
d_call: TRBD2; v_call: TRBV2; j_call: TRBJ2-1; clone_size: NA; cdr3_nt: TGTGCCAGCAGGACTAGCGGAGGGAGCTCCTACAATGAGCAGTTCTTC; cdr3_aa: CASRTSGGSSYNEQFF
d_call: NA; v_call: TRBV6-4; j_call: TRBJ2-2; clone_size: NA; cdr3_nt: TGTGCCAGCAGTGACTTCTACAGATCCACCGGGGAGCTGTTTTTT; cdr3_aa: CASSDFYRSTGELFF
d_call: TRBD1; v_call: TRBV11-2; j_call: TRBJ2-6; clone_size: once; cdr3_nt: TGTGCCAGCAGCTCTTCCTGGACAGGGGACAACTCTGGGGCCAACGTCCTGACTTTC; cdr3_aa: CASSSSWTGDNSGANVLTF
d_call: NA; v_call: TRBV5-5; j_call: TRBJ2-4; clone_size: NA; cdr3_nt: TGTGCCAGCAGCCTTCTGGGGGGCTGGAAAAACATTCAGTACTTC; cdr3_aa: CASSLLGGWKNIQYF
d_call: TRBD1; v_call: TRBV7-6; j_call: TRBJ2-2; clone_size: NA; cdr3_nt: TGTGCCAGCAGCGACCGACCAGGGACAGGGGGGACCACCGGGGAGCTGTTTTTT; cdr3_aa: CASSDRPGTGGTTGELFF
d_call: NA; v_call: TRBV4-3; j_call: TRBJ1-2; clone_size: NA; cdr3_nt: TGCGCCAGCAGCCAAGATAGAGCAGCTGGTTATGGCTACACCTTC; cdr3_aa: CASSQDRAAGYGYTF
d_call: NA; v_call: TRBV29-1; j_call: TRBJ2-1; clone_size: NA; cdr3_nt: TGCAGCGTTGAAGATTTTCAGAACAATGAGCAGTTCTTC; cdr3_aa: CSVEDFQNNEQFF
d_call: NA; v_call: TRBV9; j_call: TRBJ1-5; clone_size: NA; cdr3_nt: TGTGCCAGCAGCCCCAGGCCCGTCGGTCAGCCCCAGCATTTT; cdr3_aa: CASSPRPVGQPQHF
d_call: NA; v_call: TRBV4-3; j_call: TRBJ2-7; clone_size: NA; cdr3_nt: TGCGCCAGCAGCCAAGATATCCCAGAGGGCTCACACGAGCAGTACTTC; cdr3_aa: CASSQDIPEGSHEQYF
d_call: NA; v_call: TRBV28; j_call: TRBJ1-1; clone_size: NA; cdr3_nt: TGTGCCAGCAGTTTATCGTGGGGCTGGGACACTGAAGCTTTCTTT; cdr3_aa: CASSLSWGWDTEAFF
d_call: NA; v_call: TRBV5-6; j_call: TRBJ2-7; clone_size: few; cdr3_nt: TGTGCCAGCAGCAGTCGGCCGTCTGTGGTCTACGAGCAGTACTTC; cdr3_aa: CASSSRPSVVYEQYF
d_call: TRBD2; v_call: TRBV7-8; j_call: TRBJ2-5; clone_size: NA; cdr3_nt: TGTGCCAGCAGCCCCCCGACTAGCCTCCAAGAGACCCAGTACTTC; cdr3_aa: CASSPPTSLQETQYF
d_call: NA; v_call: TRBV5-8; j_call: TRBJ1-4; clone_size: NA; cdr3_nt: TGTGCCAGCAGCTCCGGAAACCAGGGGAATGAAAAACTGTTTTTT; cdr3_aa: CASSSGNQGNEKLFF
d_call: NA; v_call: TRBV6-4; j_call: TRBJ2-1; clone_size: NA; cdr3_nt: TGTGCCAGCAGTGAACAATTCCAGAATGAGCAGTTCTTC; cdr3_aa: CASSEQFQNEQFF